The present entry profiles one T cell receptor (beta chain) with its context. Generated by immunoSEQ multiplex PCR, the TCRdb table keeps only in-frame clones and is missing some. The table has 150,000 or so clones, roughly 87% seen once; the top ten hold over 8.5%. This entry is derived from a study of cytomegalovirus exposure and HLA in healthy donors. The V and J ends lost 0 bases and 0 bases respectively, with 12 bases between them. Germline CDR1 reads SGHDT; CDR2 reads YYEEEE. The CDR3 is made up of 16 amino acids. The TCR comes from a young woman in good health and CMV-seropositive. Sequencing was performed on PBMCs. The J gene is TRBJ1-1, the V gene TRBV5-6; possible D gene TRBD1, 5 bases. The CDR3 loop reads CASSLGQGRLNTEAFF. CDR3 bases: TGTGCCAGCAGCTTGGGGCAGGGAAGACTGAACACTGAAGCTTTCTTT.